The clone carrying this TCR beta chain was seen a single time. Its antigen is not known. This sample was included in a study of T cell responses to AZD1222 COVID-19 vaccine. Whole-study context: Second-dose timings of about 4 or about 12 weeks were pooled. Study findings and constraints: The study sampled repertoires only after the peak T cell response. The span of vaccine-associated CD4 TCRs extended across spike, with dominance at 160-218 and 743-854. The study found Spike-specific TCR breadth and depth rose after two AZD1222 doses.

The protocol was immunoSEQ multiplex PCR, while the TCRdb copy is restricted to in-frame clones and leaves out a portion. Of some 150,000 clones in the sample, approximately 93% were seen once. This CDR3 is built from 14 residues. V gave up 0 bases and J gave up 4 bases, with 12 bases separating them. Germline values: CDR1 SQVTM, CDR2 ANQGSEA. This TCR derives from an adult in good health. The V and J genes are TRBV29-1 and TRBJ1-2; D is possibly TRBD1 (6 bases). The sequences come from peripheral blood, collected on day 0 of AZD1222 vaccination. The CDR3 is CSVEDWDTSYGYTF. The CDR3 nucleotides read TGCAGCGTTGAAGATTGGGACACCTCCTATGGCTACACCTTC. Full variable domain (rest looked up from reference TRBV29-1 and TRBJ1-2): SAVISQKPSRDICQRGTSLTIQCQVDSQVTMMFWYRQQPGQSLTLIATANQGSEATYESGFVIDKFPISRPNLTFSTLTVSNMSPEDSSIYLCSVEDWDTSYGYTFGSGTRLTVV.